The entry that follows covers one T cell receptor (beta chain) sequence. The table came from immunoSEQ multiplex PCR; TCRdb's copy has only in-frame clones and leaves some out. The data show a few hundred thousand clones, around four fifths seen once. The V gene lost 3 bases and the J gene lost 0 bases, with 16 bases spanning the gap. Germline V gene data show CDR1 as SGDLS and CDR2 as YYNGEE. The CDR3 length is 16 residues. This record comes from a study of blood T cell repertoires in COVID-19. The chain has TRBV9 and TRBJ2-7; a weak D match, TRBD2 (6 bases). Specimen: peripheral blood. The TCR sequence derives from a woman older than 75 with active or convalescent COVID-19. CDR3 coding DNA: TGTGCCAGCAGCGCCCGTAGCGGAGAGAGCTCCTACGAGCAGTACTTC. Its protein is CASSARSGESSYEQYF.